The TCR beta chain described here comes from a study of blood T cell repertoires in COVID-19. Study at large: Sources were T cells, B-cell-depleted T cells, or PBMCs; the material itself was cDNA or gDNA.

Sequenced by immunoSEQ multiplex PCR; TCRdb stores in-frame clones only, minus some. The repertoire consists of some 110,000 clones, with about two thirds occurring once and the leading ten covering approximately 0.9%. This CDR3 has 15 amino acids. From germline, CDR1 is MNHEY and CDR2 SMNVEV (reference sequence). Trimming took off 1 base at V and 9 bases at J, with 13 bases between the two ends. Sequenced material: peripheral blood. The chain is built from TRBV27 and TRBJ1-6; D ambiguous. The clonotype comes from a human donor with acute or convalescent COVID-19. The donor label of this sample is uncertain. The chain's CDR3 is CASSLYPTAGSPLHF. The CDR3 bases are TGTGCCAGCAGTTTATACCCCACAGCGGGTTCACCCCTCCACTTT.